This T cell receptor (beta chain) was sequenced during a study of cytomegalovirus exposure and HLA in healthy donors. Repertoires were generated with immunoSEQ multiplex PCR, while TCRdb's copy carries only in-frame clones and drops some. The table includes some 100,000 clones, about 88% detected once. Regarding the study as a whole: According to a later analysis, TCR clusters from the first cohort tended to co-occur in the roughly 120 validation repertoires. Altogether, some 170 TCR beta chains were recorded as cytomegalovirus-associated. As confirmed in vitro, three CMV-associated chains were specific for CMV antigens. Reports credit the classifier with highly specific, highly sensitive diagnosis of cytomegalovirus status.

This clone appeared a single time. What it recognizes is unknown. This CDR3 spans 14 amino acids. V was shortened by 2 bases and J by 4 bases, with 11 bases between the two germline ends. Germline V gene sequence: CDR1 MNHEY, CDR2 SVGAGI. The sequencing input was PBMCs. The gene calls are TRBV6-5 and TRBJ1-2; D possibly corresponds to TRBD1 (5 bases). The sequence was collected from a man younger than 30 in good health and CMV-seropositive. The CDR3, as DNA: TGTGCCAGCAGTTACGGGGGGATTGGCTATGGCTACACCTTC. Encoded protein: CASSYGGIGYGYTF.